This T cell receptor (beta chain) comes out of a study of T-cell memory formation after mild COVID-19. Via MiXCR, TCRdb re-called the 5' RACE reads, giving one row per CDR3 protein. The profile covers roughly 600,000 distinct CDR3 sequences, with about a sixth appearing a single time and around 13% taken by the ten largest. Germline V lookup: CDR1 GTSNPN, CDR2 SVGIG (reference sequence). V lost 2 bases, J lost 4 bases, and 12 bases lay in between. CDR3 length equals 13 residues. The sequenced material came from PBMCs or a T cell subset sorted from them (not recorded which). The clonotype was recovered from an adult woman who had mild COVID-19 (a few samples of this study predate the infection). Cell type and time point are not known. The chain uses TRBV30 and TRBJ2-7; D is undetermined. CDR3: CAWSPLDLYEQYF. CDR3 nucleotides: TGTGCCTGGAGTCCATTAGACCTGTACGAGCAGTACTTC.